This TCR beta chain was sequenced for a study of long-term antiretroviral therapy in people with HIV. Runs used v3.0 of the immunoSEQ assay and were done at survey level. TCRdb's copy holds only in-frame clones and misses some; the assay was immunoSEQ multiplex PCR. The table includes 25,000 to 35,000 clones, approximately 90% detected once. The V and J ends lost 5 bases and 6 bases respectively, with 20 bases between them. Germline lookup yields CDR1 SEHNR and CDR2 FQNEAQ (reference sequence). The CDR3 extends over 15 amino acids. The specimen comprised unsorted PBMCs, sampled 5.2 years after starting antiretroviral therapy. The chain joins TRBV7-9 to TRBJ2-7; the D gene is possibly TRBD1 (7 bases). This TCR derives from a woman between 40 and 55 years old with HIV. CDR3 region: CASSPPRAGGSEQYF. CDR3 DNA: TGTGCCAGCAGCCCCCCTAGGGCAGGGGGGTCCGAGCAGTACTTC.